This TCR beta chain was documented in a study of post-analysis software for immune sequencing data. The wider study: There were relapsing-remitting, secondary progressive and progressive-relapsing multiple sclerosis among the disease courses included.

On this clonotype: Its antigen is unidentified.

The V end was cut by 0 bases, the J end by 3 bases, with 7 bases between. This CDR3 region has 14 residues. Germline V CDR1 and CDR2: SGDLS, YYNGEE. General observations from the study: By F measure, strong co-clustering occurred among samples prepared in the same batch. Relative to controls, patients with multiple sclerosis showed significantly lower normalized Chao1 diversity. Elevated frequency relative to controls characterized a handful of TRBV segments in patients, TRBV5-6, TRBV5-1 and TRBV20-1 among them.

Unique-molecular-identifier-tagged TCR beta cDNA libraries were used. TCRdb redid the calling of the PCR reads with MiXCR, one entry per CDR3 protein. The profile shows roughly 800,000 distinct CDR3 sequences, around 50% of them singletons. The sequenced sample consisted of blood. This sequence was found in a girl aged 10 to 17 with multiple sclerosis. The chain carries TRBV9 and TRBJ1-5; D gene ambiguous. The CDR3 nucleotides read TGTGCCAGCAGCGTAGATTTGAACAATCAGCCCCAGCATTTT. Protein sequence: CASSVDLNNQPQHF.